These T cell receptor beta chains were read from a single sample in a study of T cells in Graves' hyperthyroidism and ophthalmopathy. TCRdb passed the multiplex PCR reads through MiXCR, listing each CDR3 protein once. The table includes roughly 260,000 distinct CDR3 sequences, roughly 15% detected once. The specimen was blood. The receptors shown here come from a woman aged 40 to 50 with Graves' hyperthyroidism that later progressed to Graves' ophthalmopathy. The CDR3 runs from the conserved cysteine through the conserved F or W. A D gene is named only where the DNA matches it firmly. Clone size is not always given. Where it is, it says once, few, many or a class for expanded clones.

-	many	TRBV29-1	TRBJ1-1	CSALATAGTEAFF	TGCAGCGCCTTAGCGACGGCGGGCACTGAAGCTTTCTTT
TRBD1	many	TRBV28	TRBJ1-1	CASSLRDRINTEAFF	TGTGCCAGCAGCCTTAGGGACAGAATTAACACTGAAGCTTTCTTT
-	-	TRBV3-1	TRBJ2-7	CASSPRQTGYYEQYF	TGTGCCAGCAGCCCCCGTCAAACAGGGTACTACGAGCAGTACTTC
TRBD2	many	TRBV27	TRBJ2-7	CASSWGPGTRTIEQYF	TGTGCCAGCAGCTGGGGTCCCGGGACTAGGACGATCGAGCAGTACTTC
-	many	TRBV5-1	TRBJ2-2	CASSLQATNTGELFF	TGCGCCAGCAGTCTACAGGCCACGAACACCGGGGAGCTGTTTTTT
-	few	TRBV28	TRBJ2-4	CASSLMGEPKNIQYF	TGTGCCAGCAGTTTAATGGGGGAGCCAAAAAACATTCAGTACTTC
TRBD2	many	TRBV30	TRBJ2-7	CAWTPGWTSGRPTYEQYF	TGTGCCTGGACCCCCGGTTGGACTAGCGGGAGGCCCACCTACGAGCAGTACTTC
-	many	TRBV28	TRBJ2-5	CASSRQHVLRFRTQYF	TGTGCCAGCAGTCGCCAACATGTTCTTCGCTTCCGGACCCAGTACTTC
-	many	TRBV2	TRBJ1-5	CASRRGGRNSNQPQHF	TGTGCCAGCAGGAGAGGGGGTCGGAATAGCAATCAGCCCCAGCATTTT
TRBD1	many	TRBV27	TRBJ1-2	CASSFGQAYGYTF	TGTGCCAGCAGTTTTGGACAGGCCTATGGCTACACCTTC
TRBD2	-	TRBV4-2	TRBJ2-7	CASSQNGLDQTWEQYF	TGTGCCAGCAGCCAAAATGGACTAGACCAAACCTGGGAGCAGTACTTC
TRBD2	many	TRBV27	TRBJ2-1	CASSVVGPGLAGDEQFF	TGTGCCAGCAGCGTTGTGGGCCCGGGACTAGCTGGCGATGAGCAGTTCTTC
-	many	TRBV12-3/TRBV12-4	TRBJ1-1	CASGPGVVTEAFF	TGTGCCAGCGGCCCAGGGGTGGTCACTGAAGCTTTCTTT
-	many	TRBV2	TRBJ1-1	CASSEILQGLEAFF	TGTGCCAGCAGTGAAATATTACAGGGTCTTGAAGCTTTCTTT
-	few	TRBV10-1	TRBJ2-7	CASPVASSDYEQYF	TGCGCCAGCCCTGTGGCTTCGAGTGACTACGAGCAGTACTTC
-	many	TRBV11-2	TRBJ2-2	CASRPASNTGELFF	TGTGCCAGCCGACCAGCGAGTAACACCGGGGAGCTGTTTTTT
-	many	TRBV5-1	TRBJ1-2	CASSLDPQLNYGYTF	TGCGCCAGCAGCTTGGACCCACAGCTTAACTATGGCTACACCTTC
TRBD2	many	TRBV7-6	TRBJ2-2	CASSASIGLAGTGELFF	TGTGCCAGCAGCGCGTCTATCGGACTAGCGGGGACCGGGGAGCTGTTTTTT
-	many	TRBV28	TRBJ2-7	CASSYPGTPTYEQYF	TGTGCCAGCAGTTATCCCGGGACACCTACCTACGAGCAGTACTTC
-	many	TRBV6-1	TRBJ1-5	CASSYRVIGNQPQHF	TGTGCCAGCAGTTACAGGGTCATAGGCAATCAGCCCCAGCATTTT
-	-	TRBV20-1	TRBJ2-3	CSAHDSGTSTDTQYF	TGCAGTGCTCACGATTCCGGGACTAGCACAGATACGCAGTATTTT
TRBD2	-	TRBV7-2	TRBJ2-2	CASSSRPSGSTGELFF	TGTGCCAGCAGCTCCAGGCCTAGCGGAAGCACCGGGGAGCTGTTTTTT
TRBD2	many	TRBV12-3/TRBV12-4	TRBJ2-3	CASSLRGFAGDGTDTQYF	TGTGCCAGCAGTTTACGGGGCTTTGCGGGAGATGGCACAGATACGCAGTATTTT
-	many	TRBV4-1	TRBJ1-5	CASSQGKGGISNQPQHF	TGCGCCAGCAGCCAGGGAAAAGGGGGTATAAGCAATCAGCCCCAGCATTTT
TRBD1	many	TRBV4-1	TRBJ2-3	CASSQRTGNVSDTQYF	TGCGCCAGCAGCCAAAGGACAGGGAATGTATCAGATACGCAGTATTTT
-	many	TRBV20-1	TRBJ1-4	CSAPRQTNEKLFF	TGCAGTGCTCCGCGACAGACTAATGAAAAACTGTTTTTT
TRBD1	-	TRBV5-6	TRBJ2-3	CASSSPGQLQNRQYF	TGTGCCAGCAGCTCTCCGGGACAGCTTCAAAATCGGCAGTATTTT
-	-	TRBV7-9	TRBJ1-2	CASSSRMGLKTYGYTF	TGTGCCAGCAGCTCCAGAATGGGGCTCAAGACGTATGGCTACACCTTC
-	many	TRBV20-1	TRBJ2-1	CSARGIGVWRSYNEQFF	TGCAGTGCTAGAGGTATAGGGGTTTGGCGGTCCTACAATGAGCAGTTCTTC
-	many	TRBV10-3	TRBJ2-7	CASRGDTTYEQYF	TGTGCCAGCCGAGGGGACACGACTTACGAGCAGTACTTC
-	many	TRBV7-9	TRBJ2-1	CASSTPDGDVFSEQFF	TGTGCCAGCAGCACTCCCGACGGGGACGTATTCAGCGAGCAGTTCTTC
TRBD2	-	TRBV9	TRBJ2-7	CTSSVAGGGYEQYF	TGTACCAGCAGCGTAGCGGGGGGGGGCTACGAGCAGTACTTC
-	many	TRBV10-2	TRBJ1-6	CASSELQHNSPLHF	TGCGCCAGCAGTGAGTTACAGCATAATTCACCCCTCCACTTT
TRBD1	-	TRBV6-1	TRBJ2-5	CASRRGTGTQETQYF	TGTGCCAGCAGAAGGGGGACAGGGACCCAAGAGACCCAGTACTTC